A single sample is the source of the 30 T cell receptor beta chains below, sequenced in a study of identical twins. A single record per CDR3 protein comes from TCRdb applying MiXCR to the 5' RACE reads. The table records 690,000 or so distinct CDR3 sequences, 5.5% to 6.5% of them present only once. The sequencing input was naive T cells sorted from blood. The receptors originated from a man aged 18 to 35 in good health.

This clonotype was seen many times. The CDR3 loop is CASSLAGGAEGYTF. DNA for the CDR3: TGTGCCAGCAGCTTAGCAGGGGGCGCTGAGGGCTACACCTTC. The rearrangement joins TRBV7-2 to TRBJ1-2, with 7 bases fitting TRBD1. Germline-derived CDR1 and CDR2 are SGHTA and FQGNSA. V shed 0 bases and J 8 bases; nucleotides not matched to a gene: 6. The CDR3 is 14 amino acids.

The chain is built from TRBV7-8 and TRBJ1-1, with D unclear. Germline assignment: CDR1 SGHVS and CDR2 FQNEAQ. The CDR3 sequence is 14 residues long. Trimming cost V 3 bases and J 1 base, with 9 bases left between them. The chain's CDR3 is CASSFDGENTEAFF. The CDR3 DNA reads as TGTGCCAGCAGCTTCGATGGAGAGAACACTGAAGCTTTCTTT.

This clonotype was seen more than once but under ten times. The V call is TRBV20-1, the J call TRBJ2-1; 13 nucleotides match TRBD2. CDR1 is DFQATT, CDR2 SNEGSKA, per germline (reference sequence). V trimming: 0 bases; J trimming: 10 bases; junction bases outside the gene matches: 12. This CDR3 comprises 17 residues. The DNA of the CDR3 is TGCAGTGCTAGAGATGAGCCGGGACTAGCGGGACTGAGCGAGCAGTTCTTC. This codes for CSARDEPGLAGLSEQFF.

CDR3 loop: CASSLLKGQETQYF. In DNA, the CDR3 is TGTGCCAGCAGCTTGCTCAAGGGGCAAGAGACCCAGTACTTC. This sequence joins TRBV11-2 and TRBJ2-5; possibly TRBD1 for D (5 bases). The CDR3 is 14 amino acids. Germline-derived CDR1 and CDR2 are SGHAT and FQNNGV. V was shortened by 3 bases and J by 2 bases, with 10 bases between the two germline ends. The whole variable domain, remainder taken from reference TRBV11-2 and TRBJ2-5, is EAGVAQSPRYKIIEKRQSVAFWCNPISGHATLYWYQQILGQGPKLLIQFQNNGVVDDSQLPKDRFSAERLKGVDSTLKIQPAKLEDSAVYLCASSLLKGQETQYFGPGTRLLVL.

The chain links TRBV20-1 to TRBJ2-3, with no clear D. The germline CDR1 and CDR2 sequences are DFQATT and SNEGSKA (reference sequence). The CDR3 is 10 amino acids. V lost 5 bases and J 8 bases, leaving 8 bases between the germline ends. CDR3: CSALALTQYF. The DNA for the CDR3 is TGCAGTGCTCTCGCCCTTACGCAGTATTTT.

Many counts were recorded for this clonotype. The chain is built from TRBV12-3 or TRBV12-4 and TRBJ2-3; D remains unclear. V lost 3 bases and J lost 1, with 8 bases in between. This CDR3 contains 14 residues. For the CDR3, the DNA is TGTGCCAGCAGTTTTGGGGTTGGCACAGATACGCAGTATTTT. It codes for CASSFGVGTDTQYF.

V and J are TRBV7-6 and TRBJ2-1, with 8 positions matching TRBD1. Germline CDR1 and CDR2: SGHVS and FNYEAQ. Unmatched junction bases numbered 5, after V lost 6 bases and J lost 4 bases. The CDR3 runs 14 residues. CDR3 protein: CASRSGQGYNEQFF. The DNA for the CDR3 is TGTGCCAGCAGGTCCGGACAGGGTTACAATGAGCAGTTCTTC.

V gene TRBV5-1 combines with J gene TRBJ2-1; 12 bases map to TRBD2. The CDR3 spans 16 residues. V dropped 2 bases and J dropped 5; count of bases not matched to a gene: 5. Looked up from germline, CDR1 is SGHRS and CDR2 is YFSETQ. CDR3 loop: CASSLWTSGTDNEQFF. The CDR3 coding sequence is TGCGCCAGCAGCTTATGGACTAGCGGGACAGACAATGAGCAGTTCTTC.

In its sample, this clonotype was seen a few times. V and J are TRBV20-1 and TRBJ2-7, with 7 bases aligning to TRBD1. Germline V gives CDR1 DFQATT, CDR2 SNEGSKA (reference sequence). CDR3 length: 14 amino acids. Trimming at V came to 6 bases and at J to 2 bases, leaving 10 bases not matched to a gene. The CDR3 DNA reads as TGCAGTGCCATCGACAGGGCAATAACCTACGAGCAGTACTTC. This sequence encodes CSAIDRAITYEQYF.

This clonotype was found a few times. This chain joins TRBV5-1 and TRBJ2-3; 9 bases are a match to TRBD1. V was clipped by 0 bases and J by 2 bases; unmatched bases: 7. CDR1 is SGHRS, CDR2 YFSETQ, per germline. The CDR3 covers 17 residues. CDR3 nucleotide sequence: TGCGCCAGCAGCTTGGTTCCGGACAGGGGTCCCACAGATACGCAGTATTTT. It specifies CASSLVPDRGPTDTQYF.

This clonotype was detected ten times or more. This sequence joins TRBV20-1 and TRBJ2-1; D unclear. Germline V gives CDR1 DFQATT, CDR2 SNEGSKA (reference sequence). This CDR3 has 11 residues. Deletions cut 1 base from V and 5 bases from J, with 3 bases between. CDR3 coding DNA: TGCAGTGCTAGAGTACACAATGAGCAGTTCTTC. It codes for CSARVHNEQFF.

This clonotype was recorded many times. This chain joins TRBV6-1 and TRBJ2-1, with TRBD2 identical over 12 bases. The length of the CDR3 is 15 residues. Germline assignment: CDR1 MNHNS and CDR2 SASEGT. V dropped 7 bases and J dropped 9; count of bases not matched to a gene: 10. The CDR3 region is CASTLTSGSRGEQFF. CDR3 in DNA: TGTGCCAGCACCCTGACTAGCGGGAGCCGTGGTGAGCAGTTCTTC.

This clonotype was found a few times. The chain uses TRBV6-1 and TRBJ2-3; D is unresolved. CDR3 size: 15 residues. Trimming left V 7 bases short and J 7 bases short, with 21 bases between. The germline V gene has CDR1 MNHNS and CDR2 SASEGT. The CDR3 protein is CASTPLGEAAHTQYF. CDR3 sequence (DNA): TGTGCCAGCACTCCATTAGGCGAGGCGGCGCATACGCAGTATTTT.

The CDR3 nucleotides read TGCAGTGCTAGAGATCTGACAGGGGTGGACACCGGGGAGCTGTTTTTT. Translated: CSARDLTGVDTGELFF. The rearrangement links TRBV20-1 to TRBJ2-2; 8 nucleotides match TRBD1. Germline V CDR1 and CDR2: DFQATT, SNEGSKA (reference sequence). This CDR3 spans 16 amino acids. V dropped 0 bases and J dropped 3; count of bases not matched to a gene: 6.

This clonotype was counted ten times or more. The V gene is TRBV9, the J gene TRBJ2-1; 12 bases fit TRBD2. The CDR3 loop spans 16 amino acids. CDR1 is SGDLS, CDR2 YYNGEE, per germline. With V trimmed by 4 bases and J by 0 bases, 2 bases remained unmatched. CDR3 amino acids: CASSLTSGGSYNEQFF. The CDR3 DNA reads as TGTGCCAGCAGCCTGACTAGCGGGGGCTCCTACAATGAGCAGTTCTTC.

There are many counts of this clonotype. This sequence joins TRBV18 and TRBJ2-2; D is perhaps TRBD1 (6 bases). The V and J ends lost 3 bases and 1 base respectively, with 6 bases between them. Germline V lookup: CDR1 KGHSH, CDR2 LQKENI. CDR3 length: 14 residues. The CDR3 sequence: CASSPDRNTGELFF. CDR3 in DNA: TGTGCCAGCTCACCGGACAGGAACACCGGGGAGCTGTTTTTT.

This clonotype was seen at least ten times. The V call is TRBV15, the J call TRBJ2-3, with no clear D. V was clipped by 3 bases and J by 5 bases, with 12 bases between them. This CDR3 comprises 14 residues. CDR1 and CDR2 from the germline V gene are LNHNV and YYDKDF (reference sequence). This CDR3 is CATSRIWAGDTQYF. CDR3 DNA sequence: TGTGCCACCAGCAGGATTTGGGCCGGAGATACGCAGTATTTT.

This clonotype was seen many times. This chain links TRBV12-3 or TRBV12-4 with TRBJ2-2; no clear D gene. CDR3 size: 12 residues. The V gene lost 5 bases and the J gene lost 5 bases, with 6 bases spanning the gap. CDR3 residues: CASSTKTGELFF. CDR3 DNA sequence: TGTGCCAGCAGTACAAAAACCGGGGAGCTGTTTTTT.

This clonotype came up a few times. The chain is built from TRBV18 and TRBJ2-5; D is uncertain. The CDR3 contains 13 residues. V lost 3 bases, J lost 1 base, and 6 bases lay in between. Germline V gives CDR1 KGHSH, CDR2 LQKENI. The CDR3 loop reads CASSPAAQETQYF. The CDR3 DNA reads TGTGCCAGCTCACCGGCAGCCCAAGAGACCCAGTACTTC.

Details on this clonotype: This may be a read error, as it is one base from a much larger clone. Because it lacks the conserved phenylalanine or tryptophan at the end, this CDR3 is likely a read error. The chain combines TRBV29-1 with TRBJ2-2, with D tentatively TRBD1 (6 bases). The CDR3 spans 13 residues. The germline V gene has CDR1 SQVTM and CDR2 ANQGSEA. Trimming left V 7 bases short and J 4 bases short, with 13 bases between. The CDR3 nucleotides read TGCAGCGGGCAACCGGACAGCACCGGGGAGCTGTTTTCT. Amino acid sequence: CSGQPDSTGELFS.

This clonotype was seen only a few times. The J gene is TRBJ2-5, the V gene TRBV7-6, with D maybe TRBD1 (5 bases). V gave up 5 bases and J gave up 1 base, with 11 bases separating them. The V gene's germline CDR1 is SGHVS and CDR2 FNYEAQ. The CDR3 extends over 14 amino acids. CDR3 DNA sequence: TGTGCCAGCAGCCCCACCAGGGTCCAAGAGACCCAGTACTTC. Amino acids: CASSPTRVQETQYF.

On this clonotype itself: A read error may be the cause here, since a much bigger clone is one base away. This rearrangement joins TRBV29-1 to TRBJ2-1; D may be TRBD1 or TRBD2 (5 bases each). The ends were cut back, 5 bases at V and 5 bases at J, with 13 bases in the middle. Germline values: CDR1 SQVTM, CDR2 ANQGSEA. CDR3 length: 13 residues. The CDR3 sequence: CSVWGYSNNEQFF. Here the CDR3 DNA reads TGCAGCGTTTGGGGGTACTCTAACAATGAGCAGTTCTTC.

The rearrangement joins TRBV13 to TRBJ2-4, with 11 bases aligning to TRBD1. V trimming: 5 bases; J trimming: 10 bases; junction bases outside the gene matches: 7. CDR3 length: 14 amino acids. Germline CDR1 reads PRHDT; CDR2 reads FYEKMQ (reference sequence). CDR3 DNA sequence: TGTGCCAGCAGCGCTCGGACAGGGGGCAATATTCAGTACTTC. It is translated as CASSARTGGNIQYF.

In this sample, this clonotype turned up a few times. The chain recombines TRBV7-2 with TRBJ2-4, with 12 nucleotides matching TRBD2. The germline V gene encodes CDR1 SGHTA and CDR2 FQGNSA. The CDR3 contains 16 residues. J was trimmed by 7 bases and V by 1 base; bases with no gene match: 5. The CDR3 loop reads CASSLVGLAGGNIQYF. The CDR3, as DNA: TGTGCCAGCAGCTTAGTCGGGCTAGCGGGAGGGAACATTCAGTACTTC.

This clonotype was seen at least ten times. The V and J genes are TRBV7-2 and TRBJ2-7; D may be TRBD1 (5 bases). The CDR3 contains 13 residues. CDR1 and CDR2 from the germline V gene are SGHTA and FQGNSA. The V end was cut by 5 bases, the J end by 4 bases, with 12 bases between. CDR3 DNA sequence: TGTGCCAGCAGCAATCAGGGTGGGTACGAGCAGTACTTC. This translates into CASSNQGGYEQYF.

This clonotype occurred a few times. V is TRBV14 and J is TRBJ1-1; unclear D gene. Trimming shortened V by 1 base and J by 6 bases, and 15 bases separated the two germline ends. The length of the CDR3 is 15 residues. Germline V gene lookup returns CDR1 SGHDN and CDR2 FVKESK. The CDR3 sequence: CASSQVPTQGAEAFF. DNA of the CDR3: TGTGCCAGCAGCCAAGTGCCGACCCAAGGCGCTGAAGCTTTCTTT.

This clonotype has a handful of counts. This sequence joins TRBV20-1 and TRBJ1-2; 7 bases agree with TRBD1. V dropped 6 bases and J dropped 5; count of bases not matched to a gene: 0. The CDR3 extends over 10 amino acids. The germline V gene encodes CDR1 DFQATT and CDR2 SNEGSKA (reference sequence). The CDR3 sequence is CSAGQYGYTF. The CDR3 bases are TGCAGTGCGGGACAGTATGGCTACACCTTC.

This clonotype has a count of ten or more. The chain employs TRBV6-2 or TRBV6-3 and TRBJ2-1, with TRBD2 matching over 13 bases. The V segment lost 6 bases and the J segment 9 bases; nucleotides outside the gene matches: 14. Germline assignment: CDR1 MNHEY and CDR2 SVGEGT. The CDR3 is 17 amino acids. CDR3 DNA sequence: TGTGCCAGCAGCCGTACTAGCGGGAGGGCCATATCGGGTGAGCAGTTCTTC. Translating it yields CASSRTSGRAISGEQFF.

This clonotype was recorded many times. The chain is built from TRBV5-1 and TRBJ2-1; TRBD2 aligns across 12 bases. Germline lookup yields CDR1 SGHRS and CDR2 YFSETQ. The CDR3 length is 15 residues. The V gene end was trimmed by 2 bases and the J gene end by 8 bases; junction bases not matched to a gene: 5. In DNA form, the CDR3 reads TGCGCCAGCAGCTTAGGACTAGCGGGATTCCATGAGCAGTTCTTC. Encoded protein: CASSLGLAGFHEQFF. The entire variable domain, with the rest obtained from reference TRBV5-1 and TRBJ2-1, is as follows: KAGVTQTPRYLIKTRGQQVTLSCSPISGHRSVSWYQQTPGQGLQFLFEYFSETQRNKGNFPGRFSGRQFSNSRSEMNVSTLELGDSALYLCASSLGLAGFHEQFFGPGTRLTVL.

This clonotype has a count of ten or more. J is TRBJ2-3 and V is TRBV6-2 or TRBV6-3; D possibly corresponds to TRBD2 (5 bases). The CDR3 totals 13 residues. Germline CDR1 reads MNHEY; CDR2 reads SVGEGT. Trimming pared 8 bases from V and 0 bases from J, leaving 9 bases between. The CDR3 bases are TGTGCCAGCGTGGGGAGAAGCACAGATACGCAGTATTTT. Translating gives CASVGRSTDTQYF.